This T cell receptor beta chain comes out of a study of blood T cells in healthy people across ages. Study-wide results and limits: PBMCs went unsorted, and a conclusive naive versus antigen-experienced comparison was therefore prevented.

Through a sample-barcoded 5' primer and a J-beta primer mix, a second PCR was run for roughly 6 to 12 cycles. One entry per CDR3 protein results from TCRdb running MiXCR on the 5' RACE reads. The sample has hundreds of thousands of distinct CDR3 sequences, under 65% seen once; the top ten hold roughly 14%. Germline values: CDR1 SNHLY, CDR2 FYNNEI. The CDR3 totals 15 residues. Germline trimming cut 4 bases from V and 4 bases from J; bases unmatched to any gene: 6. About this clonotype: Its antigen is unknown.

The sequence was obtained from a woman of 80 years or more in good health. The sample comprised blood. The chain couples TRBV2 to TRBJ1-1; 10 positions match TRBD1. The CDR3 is CASSGQGASSTEAFF. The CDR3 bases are TGTGCCAGCAGTGGACAGGGGGCGTCGAGCACTGAAGCTTTCTTT.